This T cell receptor beta chain was captured by sequencing in a study of CXCR3-negative and CXCR3-positive naive CD8 T cells. Study-level background: The total count of TRB reads reached 130 million to 150 million, and each library contributed about 1.5 +/- 0.3 million. Study results and limitations: Once cells were cryopreserved, CXCR3 expression went down partly, and most assays used fresh PBMCs. Relative to memory CD8+ cells, whose diversity was much lower, both naive subsets had comparably high diversity.

Remarks on this clonotype: Its antigen is as yet unknown.

CD45RO-CCR7+CD27+CD95- expression identified naive CD8+ T cells. The CDR3 length is 12 residues. Germline V gene lookup returns CDR1 SQVTM and CDR2 ANQGSEA. cDNA libraries for TRB were generated by 5' RACE incorporating UMI labels. Reanalyzing the 5' RACE reads, TCRdb keeps one entry per CDR3 protein, without DNA. Its table records tens of thousands of distinct CDR3 sequences. The gene calls are TRBV29-1 and TRBJ1-1. The material sequenced was naive CXCR3- CD8+ T cells from blood. Regarding subset: CD45RO-CCR7+CD27+CD95- naive CD8+ T cells lacking CXCR3 (TNR3-). The sequence was collected from a human donor in good health. Some clones in this sample may be carry-over from other donors' samples. CDR3 loop: CSVPGEGTEAFF.